This T cell receptor beta chain was sequenced in a study of T cell repertoires in cytomegalovirus infection. About the study: A matching HLA type, together with CMV infection, was signaled by public TCR beta signatures.

Germline CDR1 is MNHEY and CDR2 is SVGEGT. The CDR3 consists of 15 residues. The V gene lost 6 bases and the J gene lost 1 base, with 12 bases spanning the gap. TCRdb recomputed calls from the reads with MiXCR, one row per CDR3 protein. In the table there are 630,000 or so distinct CDR3 sequences, roughly a quarter of which are singletons. Study-level results: In two of eight donors, the top clonotype was HLA-C-restricted CMV-specific. There were carriers of CMV plus the relevant HLA, and cumulative public TCR beta family frequency identified them.

This clonotype was seen only a few times. The antigen is not known. The gene calls are TRBV6-2 or TRBV6-3 and TRBJ2-2, with no clear D. This receptor was identified in a human donor in good health (CMV status not recorded). Some clones in this sample may be carry-over from other donors' samples. Sequencing was carried out using CD8+ T cells from PBMCs. The CDR3 nucleotides read TGTGCCAGCAGAAAAGACGTAATGAACACCGGGGAGCTGTTTTTT. This codes for CASRKDVMNTGELFF.